This T cell receptor beta chain is drawn from a study of spatial heterogeneity in lung cancer. This clonotype rates as medium-sized. Sample time point: sample taken at primary tumor resection. Using its own MiXCR run on the 5' RACE reads, TCRdb lists one record per CDR3 protein. The sample holds about 3,500 distinct CDR3 sequences, about 3% seen once. The CDR3 runs to 15 residues. Germline lookup yields CDR1 DFQATT and CDR2 SNEGSKA (reference sequence). The germline V and J ends were trimmed by 1 base and 5 bases, with 15 bases remaining between them. The chain recombines TRBV20-1 with TRBJ2-1, with D possibly being TRBD1 or TRBD2 (5 bases each). The material sequenced was normal lung tissue next to the tumor, taken at surgery. The sequence came from a female donor with early-stage non-small cell lung cancer. CDR3 in amino acids: CSARAGRGRDNEQFF. The CDR3 DNA is TGCAGTGCTAGAGCGGGGCGCGGCAGAGACAATGAGCAGTTCTTC.